These T cell receptor beta chains were read from a single sample in a study of T cell repertoires in cytomegalovirus infection. One entry per CDR3 protein results from TCRdb running MiXCR on the reads. Among approximately 110,000 distinct CDR3 sequences, over 40% were seen once, and the ten largest hold roughly 70%. For these receptors, no antigen is known. The input for sequencing was CD8+ T cells from cultured PBMCs, taken from culture after CMV antigen stimulation. The receptors originated from a human donor in good health (CMV status not recorded). Some clones in this sample may be carry-over from other donors' samples. Both conserved end residues are part of each CDR3. D genes are given only for firm matches. Clone size appears in some rows only: once, few, many, or a class for an expanded clone.

V	size	D	J	DNA	CDR3
TRBV7-9	few	TRBD2	TRBJ2-1	TGTGCCAGCAGCTCCTCGACTAGCGGGGGCCTCATCTCCTACAATGAGCAGTTCTTC	CASSSSTSGGLISYNEQFF
TRBV7-6	NA	TRBD2	TRBJ2-2	TGTGCCAGCAGCTTAGCTGAACTAGCGGCGAACACCGGGGAGCTGTTTTTT	CASSLAELAANTGELFF
TRBV30	NA	TRBD2	TRBJ2-1	TGTGCCTGGATTAAGAATAGCGGGGGGACGCAGTTCTTC	CAWIKNSGGTQFF
TRBV5-1	NA	NA	TRBJ2-7	TGCGCCAGCAGCTACCTGGTGGGGATAGATGTTTACGAGCAGTACTTC	CASSYLVGIDVYEQYF
TRBV6-5	few	NA	TRBJ2-1	TGTGCCAGCAGTTACCCAGGCTCGGACAATGAGCAGTTCTTC	CASSYPGSDNEQFF
TRBV7-9	NA	NA	TRBJ1-2	TGTGCCAGCAGCAATCGACAGAACTATGGCTACACCTTC	CASSNRQNYGYTF
TRBV4-1	NA	TRBD1	TRBJ1-6	TGCGCCAGCAGCCAGCTCACAGGGGGCGGTAATTCACCCCTCCACTTT	CASSQLTGGGNSPLHF
TRBV7-2	few	NA	TRBJ2-5	TGTGCCAGCAGCTTAGTATTGAGGGGGACGGAGACCCAGTACTTC	CASSLVLRGTETQYF
TRBV6-6	NA	TRBD2	TRBJ2-1	TGTGCCAGCAGTTACTCGACTAGCGGGGGGGCGGATGAGCAGTTCTTC	CASSYSTSGGADEQFF
TRBV4-1	few	NA	TRBJ1-5	TGCGCCAGCAGCCAAGATCGCGGTCAGCCCCAGCATTTT	CASSQDRGQPQHF
TRBV28	NA	TRBD2	TRBJ2-5	TGTGCCAGCAGTTCCGGGACTACGAACTGGCAAGAGACCCAGTACTTC	CASSSGTTNWQETQYF
TRBV20-1	NA	NA	TRBJ2-7	TGCAGTGCTAGAGATCGGGCAGGGCCAGGCTACGAGCAGTACTTC	CSARDRAGPGYEQYF
TRBV5-3	NA	TRBD2	TRBJ2-7	TGTGCCAGCAGCTGGACTAGCGGAAGCTCCTACGAGCAGTACTTC	CASSWTSGSSYEQYF
TRBV19	few	NA	TRBJ1-1	TGTGCCAGCCAACTTGGGGTTGGGGGCACTGAAGCTTTCTTT	CASQLGVGGTEAFF
TRBV28	few	TRBD1	TRBJ1-3	TGTGCCAGCAGTTTATCGACAGGGGGTTTGGACACCATATATTTT	CASSLSTGGLDTIYF
TRBV12-3/TRBV12-4	NA	NA	TRBJ2-1	TGTGCCAGCAGTTTCGGGGGGATTTGGACAGGCCGAATCGATGAGCAGTTCTTC	CASSFGGIWTGRIDEQFF
TRBV20-1	few	NA	TRBJ1-1	TGCAGTGCTAGTCGGGACGGCGAAGCTTTCTTT	CSASRDGEAFF
TRBV14	NA	TRBD1	TRBJ1-3	TGTGCCAGCAGCCCAACAGGGGACTCTGGAAACACCATATATTTT	CASSPTGDSGNTIYF
TRBV7-4	few	NA	TRBJ2-7	TGTGCCAGCAGCTTAGAGGGTAAAGAGCAGTACTTC	CASSLEGKEQYF
TRBV27	NA	NA	TRBJ1-2	TGTGCCAGCAGTTTATCCAGGGTGAATTTCGACTATGGCTACACCTTC	CASSLSRVNFDYGYTF
TRBV7-3	NA	NA	TRBJ2-2	TGTGCCAGCAGCTTAAAGGGTTACGGGGAGCTGTTTTTT	CASSLKGYGELFF
TRBV7-2	NA	TRBD2	TRBJ2-7	TGTGCCAGCAGCTTAAAGAGCGGGGTCTCCTACGAGCAGTACTTC	CASSLKSGVSYEQYF
TRBV7-9	NA	TRBD1	TRBJ2-2	TGTGCCAGCAGCTTAGGTTACGGGACAGCGAACACCGGGGAGCTGTTTTTT	CASSLGYGTANTGELFF
TRBV11-2	once	NA	TRBJ2-3	TGTGCCAGCAGCTTAGTGGGACTGCTCTTCGATACGCAGTATTTT	CASSLVGLLFDTQYF
TRBV7-8	many	NA	TRBJ2-3	TGTGCCAGCAGCTCCGGGGTCCTAGGGACAGATACGCAGTATTTT	CASSSGVLGTDTQYF
TRBV7-6	few	NA	TRBJ2-3	TGTGCCAGCAGCCAAAGTCCAGACGGAAGCACAGATACGCAGTATTTT	CASSQSPDGSTDTQYF
TRBV7-9	few	TRBD2	TRBJ2-2	TGTGCCAGCCGCCCAGAGCTAGCGGCCGGGGAGCTGTTTTTT	CASRPELAAGELFF
TRBV6-1	few	NA	TRBJ1-1	TGTGCCAGCAGTTACGAGGGGACCACTGAAGCTTTCTTT	CASSYEGTTEAFF
TRBV12-3/TRBV12-4	NA	NA	TRBJ2-7	TGTGCCAGCAGCGCCGGGGCCTACTACGAGCAGTACTTC	CASSAGAYYEQYF